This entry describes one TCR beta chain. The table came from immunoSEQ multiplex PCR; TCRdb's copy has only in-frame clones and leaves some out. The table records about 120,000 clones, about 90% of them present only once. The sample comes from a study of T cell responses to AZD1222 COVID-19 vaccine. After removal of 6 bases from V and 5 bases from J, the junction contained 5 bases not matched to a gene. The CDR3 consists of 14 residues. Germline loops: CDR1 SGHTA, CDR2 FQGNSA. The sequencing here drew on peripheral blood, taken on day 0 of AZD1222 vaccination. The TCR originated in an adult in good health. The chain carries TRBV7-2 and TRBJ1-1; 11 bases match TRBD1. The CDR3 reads CASRYGQGATEAFF. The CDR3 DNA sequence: TGTGCCAGCAGGTACGGACAGGGGGCAACTGAAGCTTTCTTT.